These 20 T cell receptor beta chains came from one sample sequenced in a study of blood T cells in healthy people across ages. Then a second PCR, running roughly 6 to 11 cycles, was carried out with a sample-barcoded 5' primer and a J-beta primer mix. In TCRdb, the 5' RACE reads were re-called with MiXCR into one record per CDR3 protein. The sample has around 1,800,000 distinct CDR3 sequences; more than 35% are singletons. Material for sequencing was blood. The receptors shown here come from a human donor in good health.

This clonotype was counted many times. One junction end disagrees with the germline gene, perhaps due to a read error. This chain joins TRBV5-1 and TRBJ2-1; D uncertain. Looked up from germline, CDR1 is SGHRS and CDR2 is YFSETQ. This CDR3 has 14 amino acids. The CDR3 is CASSLLSSYNEQFF. CDR3 DNA: TGTGCCAGCAGCTTACTAAGCTCCTACAATGAGCAGTTCTTC. The variable domain in full, with the rest retrieved from reference TRBV5-1 and TRBJ2-1, is KAGVTQTPRYLIKTRGQQVTLSCSPISGHRSVSWYQQTPGQGLQFLFEYFSETQRNKGNFPGRFSGRQFSNSRSEMNVSTLELGDSALYLCASSLLSSYNEQFFGPGTRLTVL.

This clonotype was seen only once. The rearrangement uses TRBV6-1 and TRBJ2-7; TRBD1 agrees at 7 bases. V was pared by 7 bases and J by 6 bases, with 12 bases of the junction left unmatched. The CDR3 totals 14 residues. The germline CDR1 and CDR2 sequences are MNHNS and SASEGT. The DNA for the CDR3 is TGTGCCAGCACACCGGGACAGATATTTTTCGAGCAGTACTTC. Translated: CASTPGQIFFEQYF.

The J gene is TRBJ2-3, the V gene TRBV7-2; no firm D call. Germline CDR1 is SGHTA and CDR2 is FQGNSA. Trimming removed 7 bases from V and 4 bases from J, with 18 bases in between. The CDR3 totals 15 residues. The CDR3 spells CASNEGRFKPDTQYF. CDR3 DNA: TGTGCCAGCAACGAAGGAAGGTTCAAACCAGATACGCAGTATTTT.

The V gene is TRBV12-3 or TRBV12-4, the J gene TRBJ2-2; 8 bases are shared with TRBD2. The CDR3 is 15 residues long. The trim removed 5 bases at V and 4 bases at J, leaving 6 bases unmatched. CDR3 in amino acids: CASSLWTSSTGELFF. As DNA, the CDR3 is TGTGCCAGCAGTCTCTGGACTAGCAGCACCGGGGAGCTGTTTTTT.

This clonotype was recorded many times. The J gene is TRBJ1-2, the V gene TRBV20-1; D is unclear. The V gene lost 5 bases and the J gene lost 3 bases, with 7 bases spanning the gap. This CDR3 is built from 11 residues. The germline gives CDR1 DFQATT, CDR2 SNEGSKA (reference sequence). The CDR3 sequence: CSAYRDYGYTF. The CDR3 DNA reads TGCAGTGCTTACCGGGACTATGGCTACACCTTC.

This clonotype was detected once. This rearrangement joins TRBV3-1 to TRBJ1-5; 7 bases match TRBD1. Germline-derived CDR1 and CDR2 are LGHDT and YNNKEL (reference sequence). Trimming at V came to 3 bases and at J to 6 bases, leaving 8 bases not matched to a gene. The CDR3 is 15 amino acids. CDR3 loop: CASSHLGGPGQPQHF. CDR3 bases: TGTGCCAGCAGCCACCTAGGGGGCCCGGGTCAGCCCCAGCATTTT. Based on the CDR3 plus reference TRBV3-1 and TRBJ1-5, the full variable domain is DTAVSQTPKYLVTQMGNDKSIKCEQNLGHDTMYWYKQDSKKFLKIMFSYNNKELIINETVPNRFSPKSPDKAHLNLHINSLELGDSAVYFCASSHLGGPGQPQHFGDGTRLSIL.

The rearrangement joins TRBV10-3 to TRBJ2-1, with a possible D match to TRBD2 (5 bases). The V gene's germline CDR1 is ENHRY and CDR2 SYGVKD. Trimming removed 8 bases at V and 5 bases at J, with 16 bases between. This CDR3 is 14 amino acids long. CDR3 region: CAIGESGVNNEQFF. The CDR3 nucleotides are TGTGCCATCGGGGAGAGCGGAGTCAACAATGAGCAGTTCTTC.

Only a few counts were recorded for this clonotype. The chain employs TRBV29-1 and TRBJ1-1, with no clear D. Trimming took off 2 bases at V and 5 bases at J, with 9 bases between the two ends. Germline CDR1 is SQVTM and CDR2 is ANQGSEA. This CDR3 spans 12 amino acids. This CDR3 reads CSVEKQQTEAFF. In DNA form, the CDR3 reads TGCAGCGTTGAAAAACAGCAAACTGAAGCTTTCTTT.

The chain combines TRBV25-1 with TRBJ2-7; 7 nucleotides line up with TRBD1. Looked up from germline, CDR1 is MGHDK and CDR2 is SYGVNS. J lost 0 bases, V lost 3 bases, and 2 bases had no gene match. The CDR3 has 14 amino acids. CDR3 bases: TGTGCCAGCAGTGATCCAGGGGGCTCCTACGAGCAGTACTTC. Translation: CASSDPGGSYEQYF.

The J gene is TRBJ1-4, the V gene TRBV7-3; possible D gene TRBD1, 6 bases. V dropped 5 bases and J dropped 3 bases, with 13 bases sitting between them. Germline CDR1 is SGHTA and CDR2 is FQGTGA. The CDR3 totals 15 residues. The CDR3 nucleotides read TGTGCCAGCAGCCGACAGGCGGGGGCTAATGAAAAACTGTTTTTT. As protein: CASSRQAGANEKLFF.

DNA for the CDR3: TGTGCCAGCAGTGACCCAGCCTCCTACGAGCAGTACTTC. This gives the protein CASSDPASYEQYF. The chain recombines TRBV2 with TRBJ2-7; D unresolved. Germline-derived CDR1 and CDR2 are SNHLY and FYNNEI. The CDR3 runs to 13 residues. Trimming cost V 3 bases and J 0 bases, with 6 bases left between them. The whole variable domain, remainder taken from reference TRBV2 and TRBJ2-7, is EPEVTQTPSHQVTQMGQEVILRCVPISNHLYFYWYRQILGQKVEFLVSFYNNEISEKSEIFDDQFSVERPDGSNFTLKIRSTKLEDSAMYFCASSDPASYEQYFGPGTRLTVT.

The chain combines TRBV5-6 with TRBJ1-2; the D gene is possibly TRBD1 (5 bases). The CDR3 contains 16 residues. Germline CDR1 is SGHDT and CDR2 is YYEEEE. V lost 0 bases and J 4 bases, leaving 16 bases between the germline ends. This chain's CDR3 is CASSLAGTSMAYGYTF. CDR3 DNA sequence: TGTGCCAGCAGCTTGGCCGGGACCTCCATGGCCTATGGCTACACCTTC.

This clonotype appeared a single time. A read error may produce the germline difference seen at one junction end. The CDR3 loop is CASSRAPGISSSEQYF. In DNA, the CDR3 is TGTGCCAGCAGCCGGGCTCCGGGAATTTCCTCCTCCGAGCAGTACTTC. The V and J genes are TRBV16 and TRBJ2-7, with D possibly being TRBD2 (5 bases). This CDR3 is 16 amino acids long. The germline V gene has CDR1 KGHSY and CDR2 FQNENV.

This clonotype was picked up a small number of times. The chain employs TRBV20-1 and TRBJ1-2; D might be TRBD1 (5 bases). Germline CDR1 DFQATT, CDR2 SNEGSKA (reference sequence). The CDR3 runs 13 residues. V shed 0 bases and J shed 6 bases, with 11 bases lying between them. The CDR3 loop is CSARDRRGDGYTF. DNA for the CDR3: TGCAGTGCTAGAGATCGGAGAGGGGATGGCTACACCTTC.

The chain is built from TRBV9 and TRBJ1-1; 8 nucleotides agree with TRBD1. The CDR3 totals 14 residues. Germline CDR1 reads SGDLS; CDR2 reads YYNGEE. V lost 3 bases to trimming and J lost 6 bases; unmatched junction nucleotides: 7. CDR3 in DNA: TGTGCCAGCAGCGCACTTACAGGGGGGTCTGAAGCTTTCTTT. This codes for CASSALTGGSEAFF.

This chain joins TRBV15 and TRBJ2-3; the D is unclear. Looked up from germline, CDR1 is LNHNV and CDR2 is YYDKDF (reference sequence). Trimming shortened V by 0 bases and J by 4 bases, and 14 bases separated the two germline ends. The CDR3 is 16 residues long. Here the CDR3 DNA reads TGTGCCACCAGCAGAGATGATAACTACCTCCCAGATACGCAGTATTTT. Translation gives CATSRDDNYLPDTQYF.

The chain is built from TRBV6-6 and TRBJ2-1; TRBD2 matches at 15 bases. Germline CDR1 MNHNY, CDR2 SVGAGI (reference sequence). This CDR3 region has 15 residues. The trim removed 6 bases at V and 13 bases at J, leaving 10 bases unmatched. The CDR3 here is CASRGLAGGRETQFF. CDR3 in DNA: TGTGCCAGCAGGGGACTAGCGGGGGGTCGGGAGACCCAGTTCTTC.

The chain uses TRBV28 and TRBJ2-7; 7 nucleotides agree with TRBD1. The CDR3 sequence is 17 residues long. Trimming took 6 bases from V and 6 from J; bases not matched to a gene: 20. The germline gives CDR1 MDHEN, CDR2 SYDVKM. CDR3 in DNA: TGTGCCAGCAGCGACTGGAGCCGGGACAGAAGGCGTGGCGAGCAGTACTTC. It codes for CASSDWSRDRRRGEQYF.

The genes are TRBV2 and TRBJ2-1, with D possibly TRBD1 on 5 matching bases. Per germline, CDR1 SNHLY and CDR2 FYNNEI. The CDR3 covers 10 residues. Between the trimmed V and J ends, which lost 6 bases and 11 bases, there was a span of 8 bases. The CDR3, as DNA: TGTGCCAGCAGACGACAGAAGCAGTTCTTC. It encodes CASRRQKQFF.

The sample holds a few counts of this clonotype. The chain recombines TRBV15 with TRBJ1-4; the D is unclear. Per germline, CDR1 LNHNV and CDR2 YYDKDF (reference sequence). V lost 2 bases, J lost 8 bases, and 9 bases lay in between. The CDR3 consists of 13 residues. The CDR3 coding sequence is TGTGCCACCAGCAGAAACCGGGGAGAAAAACTGTTTTTT. Protein sequence: CATSRNRGEKLFF.